This T cell receptor beta chain was documented in a study of cytomegalovirus exposure and HLA in healthy donors. Study in general: Per a later analysis, the roughly 690 first-cohort and 120 or so validation repertoires shared one platform.

On this clone: Its antigen is as yet unknown.

Trimming left V 0 bases short and J 12 bases short, with 12 bases between. This CDR3 has 12 residues. Germline lookup yields CDR1 MGHRA and CDR2 YSYEKL. The study, taken as a whole, reports: Some TCR beta chains (more than 150 of them) were listed as cytomegalovirus-associated.

Using immunoSEQ multiplex PCR, the repertoire was profiled, and TCRdb retains in-frame clones only, with some absent. The data hold 130,000 or so clones, with just under 90% observed a single time. This receptor was taken from a man under 40 in good health and CMV-seronegative. The rearrangement uses TRBV4-1 and TRBJ2-7; TRBD1 is a possible D gene (5 bases). Material for sequencing was PBMCs. The DNA for the CDR3 is TGCGCCAGCAGCCAAGATTTCGCAGGGTTGTACTTC. Translated: CASSQDFAGLYF.